Below, one T cell receptor (beta chain) is given with its context. Its antigen remains unidentified. TCRdb's table, derived via immunoSEQ multiplex PCR, lists solely in-frame clones and lacks some. The sample yields some 800,000 clones, almost 95% seen once. CD45RO negativity and positive selection for CCR7 defined naive CD8 cells, a population that excluded terminally differentiated effector memory CD45RA+ cells. This sample was taken from a study of shared clonotypes between healthy human individuals. Findings and caveats of the study: A handful of donors had about 5.1% of their naive CD4 clonotypes in common. Investigators expected sequencing depth to affect clonotype sharing among donors. Estimated richness values were generally larger in naive subsets than in memory subsets.

Germline lookup yields CDR1 PRHDT and CDR2 FYEKMQ (reference sequence). V dropped 5 bases and J dropped 2 bases, with 16 bases sitting between them. The CDR3 has 15 residues. Sequenced material: naive CD8+ T cells sorted from blood. The J gene is TRBJ2-7, the V gene TRBV13, with D possibly TRBD1 on 5 matching bases. The sequence was collected from a man between 25 and 39 years old in good health. CDR3 sequence: CASSGSLDTPYEQYF. For the CDR3, the DNA is TGTGCCAGCAGCGGAAGTTTGGACACCCCCTACGAGCAGTACTTC.